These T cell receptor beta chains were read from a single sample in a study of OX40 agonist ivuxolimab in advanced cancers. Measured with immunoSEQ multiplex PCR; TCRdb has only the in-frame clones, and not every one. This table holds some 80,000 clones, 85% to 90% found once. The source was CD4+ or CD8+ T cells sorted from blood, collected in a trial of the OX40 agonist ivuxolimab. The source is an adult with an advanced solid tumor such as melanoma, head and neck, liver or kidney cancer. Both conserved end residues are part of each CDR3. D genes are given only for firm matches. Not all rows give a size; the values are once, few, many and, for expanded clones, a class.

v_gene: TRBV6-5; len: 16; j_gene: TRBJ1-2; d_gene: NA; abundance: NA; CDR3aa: CASSYALPGTLYGYTF; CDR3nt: TGTGCCAGCAGTTACGCTCTTCCCGGGACACTGTATGGCTACACCTTC
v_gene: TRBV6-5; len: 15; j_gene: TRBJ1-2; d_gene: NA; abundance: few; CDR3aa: CASRALWGLSKGYTF; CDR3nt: TGTGCCAGCAGAGCCCTTTGGGGGTTGAGCAAAGGCTACACCTTC
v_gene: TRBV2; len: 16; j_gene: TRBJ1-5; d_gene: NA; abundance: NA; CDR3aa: CASKAAPQVSNQPQHF; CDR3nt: TGTGCCAGCAAGGCCGCCCCGCAGGTTAGCAATCAGCCCCAGCATTTT
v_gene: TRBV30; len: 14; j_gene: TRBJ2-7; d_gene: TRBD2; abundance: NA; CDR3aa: CAWSATSGGYEQYF; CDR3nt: TGTGCCTGGAGTGCGACTAGCGGGGGCTACGAGCAGTACTTC
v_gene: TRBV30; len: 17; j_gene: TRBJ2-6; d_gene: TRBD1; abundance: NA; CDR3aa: CAWSTGQGETGANVLTF; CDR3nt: TGTGCCTGGAGCACTGGACAGGGGGAGACTGGGGCCAACGTCCTGACTTTC
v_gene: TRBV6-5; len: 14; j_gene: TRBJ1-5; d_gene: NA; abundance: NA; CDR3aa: CASSYTGPRQPQHF; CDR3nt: TGTGCCAGCAGTTATACAGGGCCCCGTCAGCCCCAGCATTTT
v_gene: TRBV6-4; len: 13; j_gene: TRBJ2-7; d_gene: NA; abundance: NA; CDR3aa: CASSNQDGYEQYF; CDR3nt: TGTGCCAGCAGTAATCAGGACGGATACGAGCAGTACTTC
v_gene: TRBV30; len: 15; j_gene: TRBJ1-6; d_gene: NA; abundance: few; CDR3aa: CAWSVRMGYNSPLHF; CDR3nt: TGTGCCTGGAGTGTCAGGATGGGTTATAATTCACCCCTCCACTTT
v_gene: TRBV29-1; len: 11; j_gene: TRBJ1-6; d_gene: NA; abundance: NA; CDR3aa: CSVGGNSPLHF; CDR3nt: TGCAGCGTTGGCGGGAATTCACCCCTCCACTTT
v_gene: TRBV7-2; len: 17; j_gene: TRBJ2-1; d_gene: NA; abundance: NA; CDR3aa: CASSRRQGPSSYNEQFF; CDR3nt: TGTGCCAGCAGCCGCCGTCAGGGTCCCAGCTCCTACAATGAGCAGTTCTTC
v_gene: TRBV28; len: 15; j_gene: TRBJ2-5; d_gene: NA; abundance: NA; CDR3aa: CASSLLRGFEGAQYF; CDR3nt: TGTGCCAGCAGCTTGCTTCGCGGCTTCGAGGGGGCCCAGTACTTC
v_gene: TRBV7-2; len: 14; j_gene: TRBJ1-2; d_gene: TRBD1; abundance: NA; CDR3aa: CASSLEPGGYGYTF; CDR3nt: TGTGCCAGCAGCTTAGAGCCAGGGGGCTATGGCTACACCTTC
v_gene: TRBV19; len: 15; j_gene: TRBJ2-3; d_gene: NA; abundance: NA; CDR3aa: CASSIMLSNTNTQYF; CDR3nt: TGTGCCAGTAGTATAATGCTGAGCAACACGAATACGCAGTATTTT
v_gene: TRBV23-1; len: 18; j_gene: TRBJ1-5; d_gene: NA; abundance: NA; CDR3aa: CASSQSVREVGSNQPQHF; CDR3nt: TGCGCCAGCAGTCAATCGGTGAGGGAGGTAGGCAGCAATCAGCCCCAGCATTTT
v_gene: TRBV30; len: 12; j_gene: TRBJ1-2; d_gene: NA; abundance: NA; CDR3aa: CAWGRVGYGYTF; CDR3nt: TGTGCCTGGGGTCGGGTTGGATATGGCTACACCTTC
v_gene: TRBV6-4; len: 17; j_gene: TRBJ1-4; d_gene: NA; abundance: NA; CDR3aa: CASSDSRVAAGNEKLFF; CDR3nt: TGTGCCAGCAGTGACTCCCGAGTAGCTGCAGGTAATGAAAAACTGTTTTTT
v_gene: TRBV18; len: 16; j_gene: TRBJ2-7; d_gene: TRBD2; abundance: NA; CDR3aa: CASSPRQGGGTYEQYF; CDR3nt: TGTGCCAGCTCACCCCGCCAGGGCGGGGGTACCTACGAGCAGTACTTC
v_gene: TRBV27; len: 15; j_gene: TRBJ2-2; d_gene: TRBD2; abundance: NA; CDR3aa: CASSYSGGNTGELFF; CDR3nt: TGTGCCAGCAGTTATAGCGGGGGGAACACCGGGGAGCTGTTTTTT
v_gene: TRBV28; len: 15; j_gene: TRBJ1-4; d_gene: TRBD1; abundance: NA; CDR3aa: CASSLSGGLREKLFF; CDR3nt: TGTGCCAGCAGTTTATCAGGGGGCTTAAGGGAAAAACTGTTTTTT
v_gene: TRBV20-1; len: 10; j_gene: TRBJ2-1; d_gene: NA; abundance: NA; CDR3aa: CSARTHEQFF; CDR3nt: TGCAGTGCTAGAACCCATGAGCAGTTCTTC
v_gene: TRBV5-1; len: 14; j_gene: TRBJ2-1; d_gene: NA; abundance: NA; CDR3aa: CASSLEVSYNEQFF; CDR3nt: TGCGCCAGCAGCTTGGAAGTCAGCTACAATGAGCAGTTCTTC
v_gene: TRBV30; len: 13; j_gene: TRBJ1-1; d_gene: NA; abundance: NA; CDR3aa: CAWSRGVITEAFF; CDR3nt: TGTGCCTGGAGTAGGGGGGTTATTACTGAAGCTTTCTTT
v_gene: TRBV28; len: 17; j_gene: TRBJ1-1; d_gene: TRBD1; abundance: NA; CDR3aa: CASSLLGAGGPHTEAFF; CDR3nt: TGTGCCAGCAGTTTATTAGGGGCAGGGGGCCCGCACACTGAAGCTTTCTTT
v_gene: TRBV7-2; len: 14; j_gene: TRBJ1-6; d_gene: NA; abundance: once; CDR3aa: CASSLDGYNSPLHF; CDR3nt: TGTGCCAGCAGCTTAGACGGTTATAATTCACCCCTCCACTTT
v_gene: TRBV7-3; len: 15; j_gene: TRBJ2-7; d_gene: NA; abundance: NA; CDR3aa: CASRRPLNRRYEQYF; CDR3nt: TGTGCCAGCAGGCGTCCTTTGAACAGGAGGTACGAGCAGTACTTC
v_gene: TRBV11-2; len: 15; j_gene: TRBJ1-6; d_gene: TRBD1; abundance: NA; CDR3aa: CASSLDHRGNSPLHF; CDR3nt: TGTGCCAGCAGCTTAGATCACAGGGGGAATTCACCCCTCCACTTT
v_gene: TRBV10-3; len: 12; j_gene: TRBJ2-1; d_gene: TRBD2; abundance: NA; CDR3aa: CAISGGGNEQFF; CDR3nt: TGTGCCATCAGTGGGGGGGGCAATGAGCAGTTCTTC
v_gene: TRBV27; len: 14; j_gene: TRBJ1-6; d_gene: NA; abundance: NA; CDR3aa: CASSPGGFNSPLHF; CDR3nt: TGTGCCAGCTCCCCGGGAGGGTTCAATTCACCCCTCCACTTT
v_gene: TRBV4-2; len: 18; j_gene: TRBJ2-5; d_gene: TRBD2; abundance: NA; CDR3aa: CASSLGASGAQYQETQYF; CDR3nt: TGTGCCAGCAGCCTGGGGGCTAGCGGGGCCCAGTACCAAGAGACCCAGTACTTC
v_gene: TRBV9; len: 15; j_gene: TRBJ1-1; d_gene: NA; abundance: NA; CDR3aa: CASSGKLRTGTEAFF; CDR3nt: TGTGCCAGCAGCGGGAAATTGCGTACGGGGACTGAAGCTTTCTTT
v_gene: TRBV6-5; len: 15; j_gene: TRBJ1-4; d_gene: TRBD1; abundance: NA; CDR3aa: CASSLQGRVNEKLFF; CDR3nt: TGTGCCAGCAGTCTACAGGGGAGGGTCAATGAAAAACTGTTTTTT